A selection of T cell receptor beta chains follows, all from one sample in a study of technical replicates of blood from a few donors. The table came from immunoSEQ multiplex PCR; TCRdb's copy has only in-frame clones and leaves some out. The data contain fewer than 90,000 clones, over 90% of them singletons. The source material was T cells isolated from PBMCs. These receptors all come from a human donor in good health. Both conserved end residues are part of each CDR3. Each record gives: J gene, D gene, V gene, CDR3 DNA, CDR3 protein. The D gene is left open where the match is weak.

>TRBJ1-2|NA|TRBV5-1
TGCGCCAGCAGCTTAAATGGCCCTCCGGGCTACACCTTC
CASSLNGPPGYTF
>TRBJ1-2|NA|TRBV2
TGTGCCAGCAGAGACAGTGATGGCTACACCTTC
CASRDSDGYTF
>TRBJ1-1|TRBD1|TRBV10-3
TGTGCCATCAGTTCCAGGGGGGATGAAGCTTTCTTT
CAISSRGDEAFF
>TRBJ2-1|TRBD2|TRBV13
TGTGCCAGCAGCGTGGGACTAGCGCCGAATGAGCAGTTCTTC
CASSVGLAPNEQFF
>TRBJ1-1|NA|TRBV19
TGTGCCAGTAGCAAGGACACGAACACTGAAGCTTTCTTT
CASSKDTNTEAFF
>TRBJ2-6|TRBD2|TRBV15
TGTGCCACCAGCAGCCTTGGGGAGGGGAGTATTGGGGCCAACGTCCTGACTTTC
CATSSLGEGSIGANVLTF
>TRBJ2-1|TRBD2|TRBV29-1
TGCAGCGTTGAAGATTCGACTAGCGGGAGTTCCTACAATGAGCAGTTCTTC
CSVEDSTSGSSYNEQFF
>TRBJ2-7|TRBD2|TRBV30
TGTGCCTGGAGTCCTTCTAGCGGCGAGCAGTACTTC
CAWSPSSGEQYF
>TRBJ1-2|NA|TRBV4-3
TGCGCCAGCAGCCTCGGGTCAATCGGTAACTATGGCTACACCTTC
CASSLGSIGNYGYTF
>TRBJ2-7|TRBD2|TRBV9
TGTGCCAGCAGCGTTGGTCTAGCGGGGGCCTACGAGCAGTACTTC
CASSVGLAGAYEQYF
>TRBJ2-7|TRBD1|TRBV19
TGTGCCAGTAGTATAGAGGGGACAGCCTACGAGCAGTACTTC
CASSIEGTAYEQYF
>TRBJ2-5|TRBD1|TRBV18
TGTGCCAGCTCACCACTACAGGGGTACGGGGAGACCCAGTACTTC
CASSPLQGYGETQYF
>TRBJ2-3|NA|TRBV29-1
TGCAGCGCCGAGGGGGGGAGGTGGCGAGATACGCAGTATTTT
CSAEGGRWRDTQYF
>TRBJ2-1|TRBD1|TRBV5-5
TGTGCCAGCAGCACTTCTTTGGACAGGGAGTACAATGAGCAGTTCTTC
CASSTSLDREYNEQFF
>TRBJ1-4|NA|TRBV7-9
TGTGCCAGCAGCTTAGAAACAGGGTACGAAAAACTGTTTTTT
CASSLETGYEKLFF
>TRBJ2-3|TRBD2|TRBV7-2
TGTGCCAGCAGCTTAGGAGGGACTAGCGGGAGTACAGATACGCAGTATTTT
CASSLGGTSGSTDTQYF